This TCR beta chain originates from a study of blood T cell repertoires in COVID-19. In its sample, this clone was seen a few times. Method: immunoSEQ multiplex PCR; TCRdb's copy keeps in-frame clones and lacks some. The table lists a few hundred thousand clones, 75% to 90% of them singletons. Sequenced: PBMCs or T cells enriched from blood (not recorded which). The TCR was taken from a man aged 40-55 years who had recovered from COVID-19.

CDR3 protein: CASSQRDSTYEQYF. The CDR3 DNA reads as TGCGCCAGCAGCCAAAGGGACTCTACCTACGAGCAGTACTTC. The chain has TRBV4-1 and TRBJ2-7, with TRBD2 as a possible D gene (6 bases). Germline CDR1 MGHRA, CDR2 YSYEKL. Trimming took off 2 bases at V and 2 bases at J, with 10 bases between the two ends. There are 14 residues in the CDR3.